Below are 27 T cell receptor beta chains sequenced from a single sample in a study of shared clonotypes between healthy human individuals. Clones were sequenced by immunoSEQ multiplex PCR, and TCRdb holds only the in-frame ones, with some missing. The table lists roughly 2,500,000 clones, under 95% of them singletons. Input material: naive CD4+ T cells from PBMCs. Subset reported: CD45RA+ positively selected. The receptor set was obtained from a man aged 18 to 29 in good health. Some clones in this sample may be carry-over from other donors' samples.

This chain links TRBV7-2 with TRBJ2-7; TRBD2 matches 10 bases. J was trimmed by 5 bases and V by 5 bases; bases with no gene match: 12. Germline values: CDR1 SGHTA, CDR2 FQGNSA. This CDR3 spans 16 amino acids. The CDR3 DNA reads TGTGCCAGCAGCGGCGCCACTAGCGGGGTTATCCACGAGCAGTACTTC. It yields the protein CASSGATSGVIHEQYF.

In its sample, this clone was seen once. The chain joins TRBV10-3 to TRBJ2-4; 7 nucleotides agree with TRBD1. The CDR3 has 18 amino acids. V gave up 1 base and J gave up 3 bases; unmatched junction bases: 12. Per germline, CDR1 ENHRY and CDR2 SYGVKD. The CDR3 loop reads CAISEWTGSDLGKNIQYF. The CDR3, as DNA: TGTGCCATCAGTGAGTGGACAGGCTCGGATCTGGGCAAAAACATTCAGTACTTC.

The chain is built from TRBV5-1 and TRBJ2-1; TRBD2 is a possible D gene (6 bases). Between the trimmed V and J ends, which lost 7 bases and 7 bases, there was a span of 18 bases. The CDR3 is 14 amino acids. The V gene's germline CDR1 is SGHRS and CDR2 YFSETQ. The DNA for the CDR3 is TGCGCCAGCGGCTCGGAGGGCCCTTCGAATGAGCAGTTCTTC. It codes for CASGSEGPSNEQFF. The full variable domain, rest sourced from reference TRBV5-1 and TRBJ2-1, is KAGVTQTPRYLIKTRGQQVTLSCSPISGHRSVSWYQQTPGQGLQFLFEYFSETQRNKGNFPGRFSGRQFSNSRSEMNVSTLELGDSALYLCASGSEGPSNEQFFGPGTRLTVL.

The chain is built from TRBV9 and TRBJ2-5; D remains unclear. The germline CDR1 and CDR2 sequences are SGDLS and YYNGEE. The V end lost 3 bases, the J end lost 5 bases, and 11 bases lay between the germline ends. The CDR3 covers 13 residues. The CDR3 DNA follows: TGTGCCAGCAGCGCGATTCGTGGGGAGACCCAGTACTTC. This encodes CASSAIRGETQYF.

The chain carries TRBV7-9 and TRBJ1-4; no clear D gene. Germline CDR1 SEHNR, CDR2 FQNEAQ (reference sequence). CDR3 length equals 17 residues. V lost 0 bases and J 0 bases, leaving 11 bases between the germline ends. DNA of the CDR3: TGTGCCAGCAGCTTAGCTTACAGCCCGGCAACTAATGAAAAACTGTTTTTT. This translates into CASSLAYSPATNEKLFF.

The CDR3 DNA reads TGTGCCAGCAGTCCCCCGTTTGCTTTCGCACTCCACGAGCAGTACTTC. Protein product: CASSPPFAFALHEQYF. The gene calls are TRBV28 and TRBJ2-7; D unclear. The CDR3 is 16 amino acids. V was clipped by 5 bases and J by 5 bases, with 22 bases between them. Per the germline V gene, CDR1 is MDHEN and CDR2 is SYDVKM.

The chain employs TRBV5-1 and TRBJ1-6; 8 nucleotides align to TRBD1. This CDR3 spans 16 amino acids. CDR1 is SGHRS and CDR2 is YFSETQ in the germline V gene. V shed 4 bases and J 3 bases; nucleotides not matched to a gene: 6. CDR3 nucleotides: TGCGCCAGCAGCATGGACGGACAGGGCTATAATTCACCCCTCCACTTT. It is translated as CASSMDGQGYNSPLHF.

V and J are TRBV15 and TRBJ2-1, with 11 bases aligning to TRBD2. The CDR3 spans 19 residues. The germline CDR1 and CDR2 sequences are LNHNV and YYDKDF (reference sequence). Losses at the gene ends were 0 bases for V and 4 bases for J; bases not matched to a gene: 11. The DNA of the CDR3 is TGTGCCACCAGCAGAGATCACAGTAGCGGGAGGGCGGAGTACAATGAGCAGTTCTTC. Residues: CATSRDHSSGRAEYNEQFF.

The chain carries TRBV29-1 and TRBJ2-7; weak D call: TRBD1 (5 bases). Per the germline V gene, CDR1 is SQVTM and CDR2 is ANQGSEA. This CDR3 is built from 15 residues. The V gene lost 0 bases and the J gene lost 0 bases, with 12 bases spanning the gap. In DNA form, the CDR3 reads TGCAGCGTTGAAGAGGGCAGGGCACGCTCCTACGAGCAGTACTTC. Its translation is CSVEEGRARSYEQYF.

The chain recombines TRBV10-3 with TRBJ1-2; D may be TRBD1 (5 bases). Trimming shortened V by 10 bases and J by 7 bases, and 13 bases separated the two germline ends. Germline V gene sequence: CDR1 ENHRY, CDR2 SYGVKD. The CDR3 has 11 amino acids. In nucleotides, the CDR3 is TGTGCCACTTCAGGGTTATCTGGCTACACCTTC. As protein: CATSGLSGYTF.

As for this clone: Other DNA variants within this sample encode the same CDR3. The rearrangement joins TRBV7-3 to TRBJ1-1; no firm D call. CDR1 is SGHTA, CDR2 FQGTGA, per germline. The V gene lost 1 base and the J gene lost 1 base, with 4 bases spanning the gap. The CDR3 is 13 residues long. DNA for the CDR3: TGTGCCAGCAGCTTAAACACGAACACTGAAGCTTTCTTT. This sequence encodes CASSLNTNTEAFF.

Only a few counts were recorded for this clone. The same CDR3 also results from other DNA sequences found in this sample. The V gene is TRBV7-9, the J gene TRBJ1-2; possibly TRBD1 for D (5 bases). The ends were cut back, 2 bases at V and 8 bases at J, with 12 bases in the middle. Germline V gives CDR1 SEHNR, CDR2 FQNEAQ (reference sequence). The CDR3 is made up of 13 amino acids. The CDR3 spells CASSLRGRDGYTF. The DNA of the CDR3 is TGTGCCAGCAGCTTACGGGGAAGGGACGGCTACACCTTC.

Turning to this clone: The same CDR3 is also encoded by other DNA sequences in this sample. The rearrangement uses TRBV19 and TRBJ1-1; D not certain. Germline loops: CDR1 LNHDA, CDR2 SQIVND (reference sequence). The CDR3 length is 12 residues. Trimming stripped 2 bases from V and 6 bases from J, with 7 bases between. The CDR3 region has the DNA TGTGCCAGTAGTATACGGGGAGCTGAAGCTTTCTTT. It yields the protein CASSIRGAEAFF.

The chain recombines TRBV7-8 with TRBJ1-4, with D possibly being TRBD1 (5 bases). The CDR3 extends over 15 amino acids. Germline CDR1 SGHVS, CDR2 FQNEAQ. V gave up 5 bases and J gave up 10 bases, with 20 bases separating them. In DNA form, the CDR3 reads TGTGCCAGCAGCCCCGGGACTCACCTTGAAGGAAAACTGTTTTTT. Its protein product is CASSPGTHLEGKLFF.

This chain connects TRBV6-1 to TRBJ1-5, with 9 bases that match TRBD1. There are 13 residues in the CDR3. Germline trimming cut 11 bases from V and 1 base from J; bases unmatched to any gene: 3. Germline CDR1 is MNHNS and CDR2 is SASEGT. This CDR3 is CACGQGSNQPQHF. CDR3 coding DNA: TGTGCCTGCGGACAGGGGAGCAATCAGCCCCAGCATTTT.

The chain is built from TRBV5-4 and TRBJ2-3; 12 bases are shared with TRBD2. The J segment lost 3 bases and the V segment lost 4 bases, leaving 6 bases of the junction unmatched. The CDR3 consists of 16 residues. Per the germline V gene, CDR1 is SGHNT and CDR2 is YYREEE (reference sequence). The CDR3 region has the DNA TGTGCCAGCAGCCCCAGACTAGCGGGAGTGACAGATACGCAGTATTTT. This sequence encodes CASSPRLAGVTDTQYF.

This clone was observed once. This sequence joins TRBV18 and TRBJ1-1; no clear D gene. This CDR3 comprises 14 residues. Trimming removed 2 bases from V and 4 bases from J, with 11 bases in between. Germline-derived CDR1 and CDR2 are KGHSH and LQKENI. In DNA form, the CDR3 reads TGTGCCAGCTCACCAGCCAATGTGGGCACTGAAGCTTTCTTT. This translates into CASSPANVGTEAFF.

The J gene is TRBJ2-6, the V gene TRBV29-1; D is perhaps TRBD2 (5 bases). With 4 bases removed from V and 2 bases from J, the gap between germline ends came to 15 bases. CDR1 SQVTM and CDR2 ANQGSEA come from the germline V gene. The CDR3 totals 16 residues. Written as DNA, the CDR3 is TGCAGCGTTGGGAGCGGCTCCCCGGCTGGGGCCAACGTCCTGACTTTC. It translates to CSVGSGSPAGANVLTF. The full variable domain, in which reference TRBV29-1 and TRBJ2-6 provide the parts outside the CDR3, is SAVISQKPSRDICQRGTSLTIQCQVDSQVTMMFWYRQQPGQSLTLIATANQGSEATYESGFVIDKFPISRPNLTFSTLTVSNMSPEDSSIYLCSVGSGSPAGANVLTFGAGSRLTVL.

The CDR3 region has the DNA TGTGCCAGCAGCCTACTAGGGGGAGGAGACAAGACTGAAGCTTTCTTT. Residues: CASSLLGGGDKTEAFF. The V call is TRBV14, the J call TRBJ1-1; D is perhaps TRBD1 (6 bases). This CDR3 spans 16 amino acids. V shed 4 bases and J shed 5 bases, with 20 bases lying between them. Per the germline V gene, CDR1 is SGHDN and CDR2 is FVKESK.

The rearrangement uses TRBV4-1 and TRBJ2-6, with TRBD1 identical over 8 bases. The CDR3 contains 18 residues. The J segment lost 0 bases and the V segment lost 3 bases, leaving 7 bases of the junction unmatched. Germline lookup yields CDR1 MGHRA and CDR2 YSYEKL. The CDR3 loop reads CASSHVGRGRSGANVLTF. DNA of the CDR3: TGCGCCAGCAGCCATGTCGGCAGGGGGCGCTCTGGGGCCAACGTCCTGACTTTC.

This clone was found a few times. This CDR3 is also generated by other DNA sequences in the sample. The rearrangement joins TRBV29-1 to TRBJ1-1; D is undetermined. CDR1 is SQVTM, CDR2 ANQGSEA, per germline. The CDR3 extends over 12 amino acids. V lost 4 bases and J 0 bases, leaving 6 bases between the germline ends. The CDR3 region is CSVGYMNTEAFF. CDR3 coding DNA: TGCAGCGTTGGGTATATGAACACTGAAGCTTTCTTT.

This clone was counted a single time. The chain joins TRBV18 to TRBJ1-2; TRBD1 aligns across 10 bases. The CDR3 covers 17 residues. Germline V gene sequence: CDR1 KGHSH, CDR2 LQKENI. V dropped 4 bases and J dropped 1; count of bases not matched to a gene: 9. As DNA, the CDR3 is TGTGCCAGCTCACGCCAGGGACAGGGGACGCTTAACTATGGCTACACCTTC. Translating gives CASSRQGQGTLNYGYTF.

This clone has a handful of counts. Other DNA sequences within the sample encode an identical CDR3. The chain carries TRBV5-1 and TRBJ2-5; 9 bases line up with TRBD1. Per the germline V gene, CDR1 is SGHRS and CDR2 is YFSETQ. This CDR3 has 15 residues. The V segment lost 0 bases and the J segment 1 base; nucleotides outside the gene matches: 1. CDR3 in amino acids: CASSLGGQGQETQYF. CDR3 sequence (DNA): TGCGCCAGCAGCTTGGGGGGACAGGGCCAAGAGACCCAGTACTTC.

This clone was found once. V is TRBV9 and J is TRBJ2-2, with unresolved D. This CDR3 contains 17 residues. Germline V gene sequence: CDR1 SGDLS, CDR2 YYNGEE. The germline V and J ends were trimmed by 0 bases and 7 bases, with 19 bases remaining between them. The CDR3 nucleotides are TGTGCCAGCAGCGTAGCTGTGGCTCCCCTGGGTGGCGGGGAGCTGTTTTTT. Encoded protein: CASSVAVAPLGGGELFF.

With regard to this clone: The same CDR3 arises from other DNA sequences in this sample as well. The chain has TRBV5-1 and TRBJ2-3; TRBD2 matches at 7 bases. Germline CDR1 reads SGHRS; CDR2 reads YFSETQ. CDR3 size: 14 residues. With 0 bases clipped from V and 5 bases from J, the junction kept 3 bases outside the gene matches. The CDR3 DNA follows: TGCGCCAGCAGCTTGGGGACTAGTGGAGATACGCAGTATTTT. It specifies CASSLGTSGDTQYF.

The chain links TRBV7-2 to TRBJ2-7; D gene uncertain. V lost 2 bases, J lost 7 bases, and 15 bases lay in between. The CDR3 sequence is 14 residues long. Germline V CDR1 and CDR2: SGHTA, FQGNSA. The CDR3 region is CASSLSDAVWEQYF. In nucleotides, the CDR3 is TGTGCCAGCAGCTTATCGGACGCGGTGTGGGAGCAGTACTTC.

The gene calls are TRBV7-9 and TRBJ2-7; D is uncertain. With 5 bases removed from V and 3 bases from J, the gap between germline ends came to 17 bases. The germline gives CDR1 SEHNR, CDR2 FQNEAQ (reference sequence). The length of the CDR3 is 15 residues. CDR3: CASSGHAQALYEQYF. The CDR3 bases are TGTGCCAGCAGCGGGCACGCGCAGGCCCTCTACGAGCAGTACTTC.